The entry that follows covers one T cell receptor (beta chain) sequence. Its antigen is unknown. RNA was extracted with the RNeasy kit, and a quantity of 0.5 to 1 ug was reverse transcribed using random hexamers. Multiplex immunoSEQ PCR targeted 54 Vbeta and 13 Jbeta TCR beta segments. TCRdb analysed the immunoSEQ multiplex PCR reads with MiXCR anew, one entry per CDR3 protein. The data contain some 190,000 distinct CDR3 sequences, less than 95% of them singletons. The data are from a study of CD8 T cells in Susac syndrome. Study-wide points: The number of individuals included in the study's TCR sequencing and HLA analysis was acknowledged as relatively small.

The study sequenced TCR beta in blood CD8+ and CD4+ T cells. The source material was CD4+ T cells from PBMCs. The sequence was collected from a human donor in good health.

CDR3 coding DNA: TGCAGCGTAGACAGGGGCTCGAACACCGGGGAGCTGTTTTTT. Residues: CSVDRGSNTGELFF. The V call is TRBV29-1, the J call TRBJ2-2, with TRBD1 identical over 8 bases. The CDR3 has 14 residues. Germline-derived CDR1 and CDR2 are SQVTM and ANQGSEA. With 6 bases clipped from V and 0 bases from J, the junction kept 3 bases outside the gene matches.